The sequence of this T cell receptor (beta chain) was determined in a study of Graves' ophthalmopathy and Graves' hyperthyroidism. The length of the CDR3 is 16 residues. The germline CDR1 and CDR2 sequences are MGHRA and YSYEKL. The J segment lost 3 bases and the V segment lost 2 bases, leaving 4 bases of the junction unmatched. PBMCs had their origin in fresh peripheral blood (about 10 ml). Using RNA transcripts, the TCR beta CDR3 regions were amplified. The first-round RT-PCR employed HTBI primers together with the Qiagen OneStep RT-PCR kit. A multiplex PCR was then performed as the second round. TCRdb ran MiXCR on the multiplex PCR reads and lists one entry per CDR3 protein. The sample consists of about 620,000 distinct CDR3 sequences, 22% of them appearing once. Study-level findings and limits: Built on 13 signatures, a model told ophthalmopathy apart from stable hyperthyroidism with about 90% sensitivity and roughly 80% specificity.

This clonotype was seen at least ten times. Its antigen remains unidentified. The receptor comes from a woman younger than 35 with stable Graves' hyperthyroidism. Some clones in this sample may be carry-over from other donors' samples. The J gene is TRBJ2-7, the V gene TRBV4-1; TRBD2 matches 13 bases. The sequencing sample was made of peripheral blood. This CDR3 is CASSQPTSGGVYEQYF. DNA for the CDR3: TGCGCCAGCAGCCAACCTACTAGCGGGGGGGTCTACGAGCAGTACTTC.